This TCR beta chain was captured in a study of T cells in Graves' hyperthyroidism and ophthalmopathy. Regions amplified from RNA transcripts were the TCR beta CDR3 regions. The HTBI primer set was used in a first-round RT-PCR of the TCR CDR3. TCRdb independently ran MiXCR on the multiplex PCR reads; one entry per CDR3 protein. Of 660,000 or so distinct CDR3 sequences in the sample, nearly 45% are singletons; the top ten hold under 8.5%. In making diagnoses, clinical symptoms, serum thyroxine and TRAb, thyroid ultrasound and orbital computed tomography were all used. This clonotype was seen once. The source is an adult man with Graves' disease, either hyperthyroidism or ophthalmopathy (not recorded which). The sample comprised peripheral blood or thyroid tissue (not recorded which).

The DNA of the CDR3 is TGCAGTGCGAACCCCTTGATGTATAATTCACCCCTCCACTTT. Translating it yields CSANPLMYNSPLHF. V usage is TRBV20-1 and J usage is TRBJ1-6, with no clear D. There are 14 residues in the CDR3. Germline V gene sequence: CDR1 DFQATT, CDR2 SNEGSKA (reference sequence). With 6 bases removed from V and 4 bases from J, the gap between germline ends came to 13 bases.